This T cell receptor beta chain comes out of a study of T cells after yellow fever vaccination. At the level of the study: SMART-Seq v4 Ultra Low Input handled preparation of low-cell-number fractions. Whole-study results and caveats: Once the booster was given, most primary-vaccination clones reappeared, at just over 95% for CD4 and roughly 90% for CD8.

About this clonotype: What it binds is not known.

Trimming cost V 0 bases and J 7 bases, with 12 bases left between them. Germline values: CDR1 MNHEY, CDR2 SVGAGI. The CDR3 extends over 14 amino acids. TCRdb fed the 5' RACE reads into MiXCR, producing one record per CDR3 protein. The sample has about 200,000 distinct CDR3 sequences; less than 3.5% are singletons. V usage is TRBV6-5 and J usage is TRBJ1-2; maybe TRBD1 (5 bases). The specimen comprised CD4+ T cells sorted from PBMCs, sampled 10 days after the yellow fever booster vaccination. The TCR sequence derives from a man aged 18 to 30 who received the YFV17D yellow fever vaccine. In DNA, the CDR3 is TGTGCCAGCAGTTACTCGGCGGGGCAGGGTGGCTACACCTTC. The encoded protein is CASSYSAGQGGYTF.